This T cell receptor (beta chain) comes out of a study of T cells in Graves' hyperthyroidism and ophthalmopathy. Study overall: Peripheral blood was secured at the point of initial diagnosis, before any treatment.

Exclusions: uncontrolled infection, other autoimmune disease, pregnancy, lactation. This clonotype was recorded many times. What it recognizes is unknown. The study's findings and limits: Before onset, by a median of around 6.1 months, the model predicted ophthalmopathy. Researchers report that a 13 V-J model separated ophthalmopathy from stable hyperthyroidism.

TCR beta CDR3 sequences were amplified from RNA transcripts. The TCR CDR3 first-round RT-PCR relied on the HTBI primer set. TCRdb processed the multiplex PCR reads anew with MiXCR; each CDR3 protein has one entry. The profile shows about 720,000 distinct CDR3 sequences, roughly 15% of them singletons. V lost 1 base and J 2 bases, leaving 11 bases between the germline ends. CDR1 is SGHRS, CDR2 YFSETQ, per germline. This CDR3 has 15 residues. The clonotype was recovered from a man aged 18 to 29 with Graves' hyperthyroidism. The sample taken for sequencing was blood. J is TRBJ2-3 and V is TRBV5-1; D perhaps matches TRBD2 (6 bases). This CDR3 is CASSLMEGLTDTQYF. The CDR3 nucleotides read TGCGCCAGCAGCTTGATGGAGGGGCTCACAGATACGCAGTATTTT.